The present T cell receptor (beta chain) was sequenced within a study of early T cells in non-severe SARS-CoV-2 infection (dated by TCRdb to the early 2020s). Background for the entire study: Because TCR sequencing was done on bulk RNA from unsorted whole blood, the alpha and beta chains could not be paired.

Study-level results and caveats: Matching against VDJdb was skewed toward anti-spike CD8 responses, likely underestimated virus-specific expansions, and missed private and CD4 specificities.

Worth noting for this clonotype: Its recognized antigen is unknown. One end of the junction fails to match germline, which may point to a read error.

The study was a case-control design nested within a healthcare worker cohort in London, UK, with weekly nasopharyngeal swab PCR tests and blood sampling. Healthcare workers were recruited during the week of the UK lockdown, between 23 and 31 March 2020, and followed weekly for up to 16 weeks. Library creation used 5' RACE. For sequencing, a NextSeq 500 was employed. The TCR library protocol attached unique molecular identifiers to individual cDNA molecules to correct for sequencing error and PCR bias. Both TCR alpha and beta chains were sequenced, and tight co-correlation was observed between alpha and beta sequence abundances in each sample. Per the authors' processing: Decombinator V4 was used to annotate TCR sequences for V gene, J gene and CDR3. TCRs were defined as expanded if a significant change between any two time points was detected under a Poisson model with p below 0.0001. TCR abundances were normalised to the total number of TCRs sequenced per sample and were expressed as counts per million. MAIT TCRs were defined by TRAV1-2 paired with TRAJ12, TRAJ20 or TRAJ33, and iNKT TCRs by TRAV10 paired with TRAJ18. A search of VDJdb, accessed on 1 November 2021, was run for TCRs annotated to CMV, EBV and SARS-CoV-2, with TCRs annotated for multiple antigens excluded. TCRdb cleaned the public reads at Q25 with fastp, built clones with MiXCR and kept in-frame beta chains. Each record represents a unique CDR3 protein, reported with the most common genes and DNA among its rows. The V and J calls follow TCRdb's processing rather than the paper's. The sample table contains roughly 50,000 distinct CDR3 sequences; only one count was recorded for 8% to 8.5% of them. The top ten constitute about 9% of the sample.

CDR1 and CDR2 are drawn from the germline V gene: SGHTA, FQGNSA. The CDR3 goes from the cysteine to the phenylalanine over 15 residues. The read is trimmed to its CDR3 DNA, 45 bases read in frame from base 1. The specimen was whole blood. The clonotype originates from an adult who was a healthcare worker with PCR-confirmed SARS-CoV-2 infection or an uninfected control (not recorded which). The V gene is TRBV7-2 and the J gene is TRBJ2-1, with 15 bases in between that match TRBD2. The nucleotide sequence reads as follows: TGTCCCAGCAGCTGGGGACTAGCGGGGGGTGGTGAGCAGTTCTTC. Its protein reads: CPSSWGLAGGGEQFF.